Presented here are 25 T cell receptor beta chains from one specimen sequenced in a study of Graves' ophthalmopathy and Graves' hyperthyroidism. The TCR beta CDR3 regions underwent amplification from RNA transcripts. HTBI primers served in a first-round RT-PCR, which a second-round multiplex PCR followed. MiXCR, run by TCRdb on the multiplex PCR reads, gives a single entry per CDR3 protein. The sample comprises approximately 480,000 distinct CDR3 sequences, approximately 15% of which are singletons, and approximately 9.8% rests with the top ten. The sample consisted of blood. These receptors were collected from a woman aged 30 to 39 with Graves' ophthalmopathy.

This clonotype was recorded at least ten times. This sequence joins TRBV6-5 and TRBJ1-1; TRBD1 aligns across 7 bases. V gave up 7 bases and J gave up 2 bases; unmatched junction bases: 7. CDR1 and CDR2 from the germline V gene are MNHEY and SVGAGI. The CDR3 contains 14 residues. The CDR3 is CASTGTAENTEAFF. DNA for the CDR3: TGTGCCAGCACCGGGACAGCGGAAAACACTGAAGCTTTCTTT.

The sample holds many counts of this clonotype. A junction boundary mismatches the germline segment, possibly from a read error. The genes are TRBV15 and TRBJ2-4; TRBD1 might be the D (5 bases). Germline V gene data show CDR1 as LNHNV and CDR2 as YYDKDF (reference sequence). The CDR3 runs to 14 residues. The CDR3 DNA follows: TGTGCCACCAGCAGAGAAGGGGTGGTAGGCATTCAGTGCTTC. This codes for CATSREGVVGIQCF.

This clonotype has a count of ten or more. The chain is built from TRBV24-1 and TRBJ1-2; D unclear. The CDR3 runs to 12 residues. V lost 0 bases to trimming and J lost 8 bases, with 6 bases between them. CDR1 KGHDR and CDR2 SFDVKD come from the germline V gene. The CDR3 reads CATSDLDHGYTF. CDR3 in DNA: TGTGCCACCAGTGATTTGGACCACGGCTACACCTTC.

This chain connects TRBV6-2 or TRBV6-3 to TRBJ2-7; D remains unclear. The germline V gene has CDR1 MNHEY and CDR2 SVGEGT. V lost 8 bases to trimming and J lost 7 bases, with 12 bases between them. The CDR3 runs to 11 residues. CDR3 DNA: TGTGCCAGCCTGGGTTCGAGGGAGCAGTACTTC. Amino acid sequence: CASLGSREQYF.

This clonotype was detected ten times or more. The gene calls are TRBV10-3 and TRBJ1-3; D is ambiguous. This CDR3 comprises 12 residues. Trimming stripped 11 bases from V and 4 bases from J, with 12 bases between. CDR1 is ENHRY, CDR2 SYGVKD, per germline. DNA for the CDR3: TGTGCCTCGAGGGTCCCCGGAAACACCATATATTTT. This encodes CASRVPGNTIYF.

This clonotype was counted many times. V is TRBV4-1 and J is TRBJ2-4, with 9 bases aligning to TRBD1. V lost 4 bases to trimming and J lost 0 bases; unmatched junction nucleotides: 4. CDR1 is MGHRA and CDR2 is YSYEKL in the germline V gene. This CDR3 is 16 amino acids long. CDR3 loop: CASSRGTGTAKNIQYF. In DNA, the CDR3 is TGCGCCAGCAGCCGCGGGACAGGGACAGCCAAAAACATTCAGTACTTC.

This clonotype was observed many times. The chain is built from TRBV6-2 or TRBV6-3 and TRBJ2-5; possible D gene TRBD2, 7 bases. Germline V gene lookup returns CDR1 MNHEY and CDR2 SVGEGT. The CDR3 contains 14 residues. V was cut by 3 bases and J by 5 bases, with 13 bases left in between. The CDR3 loop is CASSYGGGAETQYF. The CDR3 DNA is TGTGCCAGCAGTTATGGTGGGGGGGCCGAGACCCAGTACTTC.

There are many counts of this clonotype. This CDR3 reads CSASPGTGTGELFF. The CDR3 nucleotides are TGCAGTGCTAGCCCCGGTACGGGCACCGGGGAGCTGTTTTTT. This chain joins TRBV20-1 and TRBJ2-2; D not resolved. From germline, CDR1 is DFQATT and CDR2 SNEGSKA (reference sequence). V was cut by 3 bases and J by 4 bases, with 12 bases left in between. This CDR3 has 14 amino acids.

This clonotype was found many times. The chain combines TRBV12-3 or TRBV12-4 with TRBJ1-2; no clear D. Trimming cost V 6 bases and J 2 bases, with 13 bases left between them. The CDR3 sequence is 14 residues long. CDR3 region: CASSTSRSNYGYTF. The CDR3 DNA follows: TGTGCCAGCAGCACCTCGAGAAGCAACTATGGCTACACCTTC.

This clonotype was found many times. V and J are TRBV7-6 and TRBJ2-5; TRBD1 matches at 9 bases. The V segment lost 4 bases and the J segment 5 bases; nucleotides outside the gene matches: 17. The germline CDR1 and CDR2 sequences are SGHVS and FNYEAQ. This CDR3 has 18 residues. The CDR3 region has the DNA TGTGCCAGCAGCTGGGAGCCCGGGACAGGGTACAACGATGAGACCCAGTACTTC. This codes for CASSWEPGTGYNDETQYF.

The J gene is TRBJ1-1, the V gene TRBV4-1; possibly TRBD1 for D (6 bases). Germline assignment: CDR1 MGHRA and CDR2 YSYEKL. This CDR3 is 12 amino acids long. Trimming took off 6 bases at V and 3 bases at J, with 8 bases between the two ends. CDR3 residues: CASRGGDTEAFF. The DNA for the CDR3 is TGCGCCAGCAGAGGGGGGGACACTGAAGCTTTCTTT.

This clonotype showed up many times. The V and J genes are TRBV12-3 or TRBV12-4 and TRBJ1-2; D gene uncertain. The CDR3 has 14 amino acids. V was pared by 1 base and J by 8 bases, with 14 bases between. CDR3: CASSLEGRARGYTF. The CDR3 DNA sequence: TGTGCCAGCAGTTTAGAAGGGAGAGCTCGCGGCTACACCTTC.

This clonotype was seen ten or more times. The chain has TRBV24-1 and TRBJ1-5; perhaps TRBD1 as D (6 bases). Germline CDR1 is KGHDR and CDR2 is SFDVKD. The length of the CDR3 is 12 residues. V was clipped by 8 bases and J by 6 bases, with 10 bases between them. CDR3: CATIEQGQPQHF. The CDR3 DNA reads as TGTGCCACCATTGAACAGGGTCAGCCCCAGCATTTT.

This clonotype was picked up many times. This rearrangement joins TRBV6-5 to TRBJ1-2; 9 nucleotides line up with TRBD1. There are 15 residues in the CDR3. With 2 bases clipped from V and 4 bases from J, the junction kept 5 bases outside the gene matches. Germline-derived CDR1 and CDR2 are MNHEY and SVGAGI. CDR3 amino acids: CASSYGTGSAYGYTF. The CDR3 bases are TGTGCCAGCAGTTACGGGACAGGGAGCGCCTATGGCTACACCTTC.

Ten or more counts support this clonotype. The chain has TRBV6-5 and TRBJ1-3; 7 bases line up with TRBD1. This CDR3 region has 16 residues. Germline trimming cut 0 bases from V and 4 bases from J; bases unmatched to any gene: 6. Germline lookup yields CDR1 MNHEY and CDR2 SVGAGI. The CDR3 sequence: CASSYSRDRGGNTIYF. CDR3 sequence (DNA): TGTGCCAGCAGTTACTCGAGGGACAGAGGAGGAAACACCATATATTTT.

This clonotype was found a few times. The rearrangement joins TRBV6-5 to TRBJ2-7, with a tentative D call TRBD1 (6 bases). CDR1 is MNHEY and CDR2 is SVGAGI in the germline V gene. Trimming took 4 bases from V and 2 from J, leaving 15 bases between them. The CDR3 has 15 residues. CDR3 nucleotides: TGTGCCAGCAGTTTCTACCGGGACACGACCTACGAGCAGTACTTC. Translation: CASSFYRDTTYEQYF.

This clonotype was observed at least ten times. The V call is TRBV14, the J call TRBJ1-3, with D maybe TRBD1 (6 bases). Germline V gives CDR1 SGHDN, CDR2 FVKESK. V lost 2 bases, J lost 8 bases, and 22 bases lay in between. The CDR3 runs 17 residues. CDR3 in DNA: TGTGCCAGCAGCCAACGTCAGAGGACCAGGGGCGCGGACACCATATATTTT. Translated, it gives CASSQRQRTRGADTIYF.

This clonotype has just a few counts. This chain connects TRBV12-3 or TRBV12-4 to TRBJ2-7; tentatively, D is TRBD2 (5 bases). V lost 3 bases to trimming and J lost 5 bases, with 23 bases between them. CDR3 length: 17 residues. CDR3 sequence reads: CASSFSPPTIPLNEQYF. The CDR3 nucleotides read TGTGCCAGCAGTTTTTCCCCACCGACTATCCCCCTGAACGAGCAGTACTTC.

This clonotype was counted many times. The chain has TRBV6-1 and TRBJ1-5; D might be TRBD1 (5 bases). The CDR3 runs 16 residues. Trimming left V 1 base short and J 5 bases short, with 15 bases between. In germline, CDR1 is MNHNS, CDR2 SASEGT. In DNA, the CDR3 is TGTGCCAGCAGTGAAGTATCAGGCAGGGTCGATCAGCCCCAGCATTTT. Its translation is CASSEVSGRVDQPQHF.

This clonotype came up many times. The chain uses TRBV27 and TRBJ2-2; D not certain. V was cut by 2 bases and J by 5 bases, with 6 bases left in between. Germline assignment: CDR1 MNHEY and CDR2 SMNVEV (reference sequence). The CDR3 totals 13 residues. Here the CDR3 reads CASSLISTGELFF. The CDR3 nucleotides are TGTGCCAGCAGTTTAATCAGTACCGGGGAGCTGTTTTTT.

The table lists this clonotype with many counts. The chain couples TRBV6-5 to TRBJ1-1; D remains unclear. V was clipped by 3 bases and J by 4 bases, with 3 bases between them. The CDR3 covers 11 residues. Germline V CDR1 and CDR2: MNHEY, SVGAGI. The CDR3 bases are TGTGCCAGCAGTTATGCCACTGAAGCTTTCTTT. Translating it yields CASSYATEAFF.

This chain uses TRBV12-3 or TRBV12-4 with TRBJ2-7; TRBD1 aligns across 8 bases. J lost 5 bases, V lost 6 bases, and 12 bases had no gene match. The CDR3 is 15 amino acids. CDR3 nucleotides: TGTGCCAGCAGCATAGGGTATTCAGGGGGCCACGAGCAGTACTTC. Translating gives CASSIGYSGGHEQYF.

This clonotype appeared once. This may be a read error, as it is one base from a much larger clone. The CDR3 DNA reads TGTGCCAGCGGTCCAAGTGATACAGGGGTGTTC. Protein: CASGPSDTGVF. This chain uses TRBV27 with TRBJ2-7; 7 positions agree with TRBD1. This CDR3 is built from 11 residues. Germline-derived CDR1 and CDR2 are MNHEY and SMNVEV (reference sequence).

This clonotype appeared many times. This may come from a read error, since a much larger clone is one base off. V and J are TRBV6-5 and TRBJ1-6; D call uncertain. Germline V CDR1 and CDR2: MNHEY, SVGAGI. Trimming pared 4 bases from V and 0 bases from J, leaving 7 bases between. The CDR3 spans 15 residues. CDR3 coding DNA: TGTGCCAGCAGTTGCGCCCCCTCCTATAATTCACCCCTCCACTTT. Its protein product is CASSCAPSYNSPLHF.

Many counts were recorded for this clonotype. V and J are TRBV6-1 and TRBJ1-5; D might be TRBD1 (5 bases). This CDR3 region has 15 residues. V lost 2 bases and J 0 bases, leaving 8 bases between the germline ends. CDR1 and CDR2 (germline): MNHNS, SASEGT. Here the CDR3 DNA reads TGTGCCAGCAGTGAATGGACATATAGCAATCAGCCCCAGCATTTT. Its protein is CASSEWTYSNQPQHF.